This TCR beta chain comes out of a study of T cells in Graves' hyperthyroidism and ophthalmopathy. Amplification yielded TCR beta CDR3 regions, with RNA transcripts as the source. Primed by the HTBI set, a first-round RT-PCR was run on the TCR CDR3. TCRdb reanalysed the multiplex PCR reads using MiXCR and keeps one entry per CDR3 protein. The data hold around 300,000 distinct CDR3 sequences, with more than 10% observed a single time. Germline V gene data show CDR1 as SGHTA and CDR2 as FQGTGA. This CDR3 contains 13 residues. With V trimmed by 6 bases and J by 8 bases, 7 bases remained unmatched. Many counts were recorded for this clonotype. Lactation, pregnancy, other autoimmune disease or uncontrolled infection excluded patients. The sample of blood was obtained at first hyperthyroidism diagnosis (before any ophthalmopathy symptoms). The authors took PBMCs from 8 to 10 ml fresh peripheral blood.

V and J are TRBV7-3 and TRBJ2-1, with 7 bases that match TRBD2. The clonotype comes from a woman in her 30s with Graves' hyperthyroidism that later progressed to Graves' ophthalmopathy. Sequencing was carried out using blood. The CDR3 coding sequence is TGTGCCAGCAGACCAGCGGGAAGGGATGAGCAGTTCTTC. The encoded protein is CASRPAGRDEQFF.